Each of the 31 T cell receptor beta chains below was sequenced from the same sample in a study of STAT5B mutations in CD4+ large granular lymphocyte leukemia. Clones were sequenced by immunoSEQ multiplex PCR, and TCRdb holds only the in-frame ones, with some missing. The sample carries under 35,000 clones, around 82% recorded once. The sequenced sample consisted of CD4+ T cells from blood buffy coats. All receptors come from a human donor in good health.

In DNA, the CDR3 is TGTGCCAGCTCACCATCCGGGAACACTGAAGCTTTCTTT. It is translated as CASSPSGNTEAFF. The V and J genes are TRBV18 and TRBJ1-1; D gene unclear. The CDR3 length is 13 residues. Germline loops: CDR1 KGHSH, CDR2 LQKENI. V dropped 2 bases and J dropped 1 base, with 5 bases sitting between them.

This clone was found a few times. The chain recombines TRBV7-2 with TRBJ2-7, with 7 bases aligning to TRBD2. The germline V gene has CDR1 SGHTA and CDR2 FQGNSA. The CDR3 spans 14 residues. V trimming: 0 bases; J trimming: 6 bases; junction bases outside the gene matches: 5. CDR3 nucleotide sequence: TGTGCCAGCAGCTTAGCTGGGGGAGGGGCCGAGCAGTACTTC. Protein: CASSLAGGGAEQYF.

The chain has TRBV7-8 and TRBJ2-7; 9 bases match TRBD2. V trimming: 5 bases; J trimming: 9 bases; junction bases outside the gene matches: 14. The CDR3 loop spans 15 amino acids. Per germline, CDR1 SGHVS and CDR2 FQNEAQ. The CDR3 nucleotides read TGTGCCAGCAGCCCCTCTAGCGGGGCCGGGAAGAGGCAGTACTTC. This encodes CASSPSSGAGKRQYF. Combining the CDR3 with reference TRBV7-8 and TRBJ2-7 gives the whole variable domain GAGVSQSPRYKVAKRGQDVALRCDPISGHVSLFWYQQALGQGPEFLTYFQNEAQLDKSGLPSDRFFAERPEGSVSTLKIQRTQQEDSAVYLCASSPSSGAGKRQYFGPGTRLTVT.

The V and J genes are TRBV27 and TRBJ1-3; D gene unclear. This CDR3 has 16 amino acids. In germline, CDR1 is MNHEY, CDR2 SMNVEV (reference sequence). V gave up 4 bases and J gave up 2 bases, with 15 bases separating them. The CDR3 region is CASSSRTLSPGNTIYF. CDR3 nucleotide sequence: TGTGCCAGCAGTTCCCGCACGCTCTCACCTGGAAACACCATATATTTT.

This clone is a singleton in its sample. This chain uses TRBV5-4 with TRBJ2-5, with TRBD1 matching 7 bases. Per the germline V gene, CDR1 is SGHNT and CDR2 is YYREEE (reference sequence). The CDR3 runs 14 residues. V was pared by 4 bases and J by 1 base, with 4 bases of the junction left unmatched. The CDR3 reads CASSPGQLQETQYF. The CDR3 nucleotides are TGTGCCAGCAGCCCGGGACAGCTCCAAGAGACCCAGTACTTC.

This clone was detected a few times. The chain employs TRBV29-1 and TRBJ1-4; D unresolved. Trimming stripped 5 bases from V and 4 bases from J, with 8 bases between. Germline V gene data show CDR1 as SQVTM and CDR2 as ANQGSEA. The CDR3 is 12 residues long. The CDR3 loop reads CSVQSGNEKLFF. DNA for the CDR3: TGCAGCGTTCAGAGCGGTAATGAAAAACTGTTTTTT.

The chain has TRBV25-1 and TRBJ2-7, with 9 bases aligning to TRBD1. The germline CDR1 and CDR2 sequences are MGHDK and SYGVNS. The V gene end was trimmed by 5 bases and the J gene end by 11 bases; junction bases not matched to a gene: 7. This CDR3 is 12 amino acids long. The CDR3 is CASSKNRGLEYF. The DNA of the CDR3 is TGTGCCAGCAGTAAAAACAGGGGGCTAGAGTACTTC.

The chain joins TRBV12-5 to TRBJ1-1; D remains unclear. Looked up from germline, CDR1 is LGHNT and CDR2 is FRNRAP. V was clipped by 2 bases and J by 4 bases, with 11 bases between them. The CDR3 has 14 amino acids. In DNA form, the CDR3 reads TGTGCTAGTGGTTTGCCGGCCCGGGGCACTGAAGCTTTCTTT. Its protein product is CASGLPARGTEAFF. The entire variable domain, with the rest obtained from reference TRBV12-5 and TRBJ1-1, is as follows: DARVTQTPRHKVTEMGQEVTMRCQPILGHNTVFWYRQTMMQGLELLAYFRNRAPLDDSGMPKDRFSAEMPDATLATLKIQPSEPRDSAVYFCASGLPARGTEAFFGQGTRLTVV.

The chain recombines TRBV7-2 with TRBJ1-4; D is perhaps TRBD1 (6 bases). The CDR3 consists of 16 residues. V was shortened by 5 bases and J by 0 bases, with 13 bases between the two germline ends. Germline V lookup: CDR1 SGHTA, CDR2 FQGNSA. The CDR3 nucleotides are TGTGCCAGCAGCCCGGGACACACCACAACTAATGAAAAACTGTTTTTT. Its protein product is CASSPGHTTTNEKLFF.

The gene calls are TRBV11-2 and TRBJ2-7; 7 bases are a match to TRBD1. Trimming took 5 bases from V and 3 from J; bases not matched to a gene: 4. There are 13 residues in the CDR3. CDR1 and CDR2 (germline): SGHAT, FQNNGV. CDR3 loop: CASSGNRGYEQYF. The CDR3 DNA reads as TGTGCCAGCAGCGGTAACAGGGGCTACGAGCAGTACTTC.

The chain combines TRBV6-5 with TRBJ2-7, with 10 nucleotides matching TRBD1. The CDR3 runs 15 residues. In germline, CDR1 is MNHEY, CDR2 SVGAGI. V dropped 4 bases and J dropped 2; count of bases not matched to a gene: 5. DNA of the CDR3: TGTGCCAGCAGTTCGGACAGGGGGGCGGCCTACGAGCAGTACTTC. Translation gives CASSSDRGAAYEQYF.

The chain employs TRBV5-1 and TRBJ1-1, with D hard to call. Germline CDR1 is SGHRS and CDR2 is YFSETQ. With 2 bases removed from V and 0 bases from J, the gap between germline ends came to 14 bases. The CDR3 is made up of 16 amino acids. The CDR3 is CASSLSREVMNTEAFF. CDR3 nucleotide sequence: TGCGCCAGCAGCTTATCAAGGGAGGTCATGAACACTGAAGCTTTCTTT.

This clone was detected only once. The V and J genes are TRBV7-6 and TRBJ2-4; 10 bases map to TRBD1. V dropped 2 bases and J dropped 7; count of bases not matched to a gene: 2. The CDR3 length is 14 residues. The germline gives CDR1 SGHVS, CDR2 FNYEAQ. In DNA, the CDR3 is TGTGCCAGCAGCTTACCGGGACAGGGGAACATTCAGTACTTC. The encoded protein is CASSLPGQGNIQYF.

This clone was seen only once. The gene calls are TRBV6-1 and TRBJ1-3; the match to TRBD1 covers 9 bases. Looked up from germline, CDR1 is MNHNS and CDR2 is SASEGT. Germline trimming cut 3 bases from V and 2 bases from J; bases unmatched to any gene: 14. The CDR3 contains 19 residues. DNA of the CDR3: TGTGCCAGCAGTGAGACGTTCGGTACAGGGGGCACTGCTGGAAACACCATATATTTT. This sequence encodes CASSETFGTGGTAGNTIYF.

About this clone: One end of the junction is discordant with germline, which a read error may explain. The chain combines TRBV2 with TRBJ1-3, with D perhaps TRBD1 (5 bases). The germline V gene has CDR1 SNHLY and CDR2 FYNNEI. The CDR3 is 14 residues long. The CDR3 nucleotides read TGTGCCGGCAGCCAGACAGCCTCTGGAAACACCATATATTTT. This translates into CAGSQTASGNTIYF.

This chain connects TRBV7-9 to TRBJ2-1, with 14 bases that match TRBD2. V shed 4 bases and J 2 bases; nucleotides not matched to a gene: 4. Germline CDR1 and CDR2: SEHNR and FQNEAQ (reference sequence). The CDR3 runs to 17 residues. This CDR3 is CASSSPGLAGAYNEQFF. DNA of the CDR3: TGTGCCAGCAGCTCGCCGGGACTAGCGGGGGCCTACAATGAGCAGTTCTTC.

The chain employs TRBV28 and TRBJ2-7, with 9 nucleotides matching TRBD1. This CDR3 is built from 15 residues. Germline V gene sequence: CDR1 MDHEN, CDR2 SYDVKM. Germline trimming cut 2 bases from V and 3 bases from J; bases unmatched to any gene: 5. This CDR3 is CASSLEDRGFYEQYF. The CDR3 region has the DNA TGTGCCAGCAGTTTAGAGGACAGGGGTTTCTACGAGCAGTACTTC.

The chain has TRBV28 and TRBJ2-3; 8 bases agree with TRBD2. V dropped 8 bases and J dropped 2; count of bases not matched to a gene: 9. Germline values: CDR1 MDHEN, CDR2 SYDVKM. CDR3 size: 15 residues. This chain's CDR3 is CASSSGGAPTDTQYF. CDR3 DNA: TGTGCCAGCTCTTCGGGGGGGGCGCCCACAGATACGCAGTATTTT.

This CDR3 reads CATTGRSSYEQYF. For the CDR3, the DNA is TGTGCTACGACAGGGAGGAGCTCCTACGAGCAGTACTTC. The chain recombines TRBV7-2 with TRBJ2-7, with a tentative D call TRBD1 (7 bases). The CDR3 is 13 amino acids. CDR1 and CDR2 from the germline V gene are SGHTA and FQGNSA.

This chain uses TRBV30 with TRBJ1-5; D is possibly TRBD1 (5 bases). This CDR3 region has 13 residues. The germline V gene has CDR1 GTSNPN and CDR2 SVGIG (reference sequence). The germline V and J ends were trimmed by 0 bases and 4 bases, with 7 bases remaining between them. CDR3 in amino acids: CAWSVGENQPQHF. In DNA form, the CDR3 reads TGTGCCTGGAGTGTGGGGGAGAATCAGCCCCAGCATTTT.

The chain couples TRBV6-5 to TRBJ1-2; 7 nucleotides line up with TRBD1. This CDR3 is built from 13 residues. The J segment lost 7 bases and the V segment lost 2 bases, leaving 4 bases of the junction unmatched. Germline CDR1 MNHEY, CDR2 SVGAGI. CDR3 region: CASSYADRIGYTF. CDR3 nucleotides: TGTGCCAGCAGTTACGCGGACAGGATTGGCTACACCTTC.

The chain links TRBV30 to TRBJ2-3; D assignment may be TRBD1 or TRBD2 (5 bases each). Trimming stripped 3 bases from V and 0 bases from J, with 25 bases between. The CDR3 is made up of 19 amino acids. From germline, CDR1 is GTSNPN and CDR2 SVGIG (reference sequence). CDR3 DNA sequence: TGTGCCTGGAGCTTCGGGCAGGGACCACCTACCTCTAGCACAGATACGCAGTATTTT. Amino acids: CAWSFGQGPPTSSTDTQYF.

This chain links TRBV7-9 with TRBJ2-5, with 10 bases lining up with TRBD2. CDR1 is SEHNR, CDR2 FQNEAQ, per germline (reference sequence). With V trimmed by 1 base and J by 2 bases, 13 bases remained unmatched. The CDR3 has 19 amino acids. The CDR3 spells CASSLVQTSAGGPQETQYF. CDR3 bases: TGTGCCAGCAGCTTAGTTCAGACTTCAGCGGGGGGGCCTCAAGAGACCCAGTACTTC.

This clone has a handful of counts. As DNA, the CDR3 is TGTGCCAGTAGTAAACAGGGAAACACTGAAGCTTTCTTT. This codes for CASSKQGNTEAFF. The chain recombines TRBV19 with TRBJ1-1, with D possibly matching TRBD1 (6 bases). This CDR3 is 13 amino acids long. Germline V gene data show CDR1 as LNHDA and CDR2 as SQIVND (reference sequence). V was shortened by 4 bases and J by 2 bases, with 8 bases between the two germline ends.

Only a few counts were recorded for this clone. V and J are TRBV27 and TRBJ1-1; TRBD1 might be the D (6 bases). There are 14 residues in the CDR3. Deletions cut 2 bases from V and 1 base from J, with 8 bases between. Looked up from germline, CDR1 is MNHEY and CDR2 is SMNVEV (reference sequence). As DNA, the CDR3 is TGTGCCAGCAGTTTAAGGGGGGAGAACACTGAAGCTTTCTTT. Its translation is CASSLRGENTEAFF.

The CDR3 bases are TGCGCCAGCAGCTTCGAGACAGGGCCTAATCAGCCCCAGCATTTT. Translation gives CASSFETGPNQPQHF. The chain is built from TRBV5-1 and TRBJ1-5; 7 bases are a match to TRBD1. J lost 4 bases, V lost 2 bases, and 6 bases had no gene match. The CDR3 totals 15 residues. In germline, CDR1 is SGHRS, CDR2 YFSETQ.

This rearrangement joins TRBV12-5 to TRBJ2-7; D unclear. The germline V gene has CDR1 LGHNT and CDR2 FRNRAP. The CDR3 contains 11 residues. Trimming took off 5 bases at V and 9 bases at J, with 11 bases between the two ends. The CDR3 spells CASGLPRPQYF. The CDR3 DNA is TGTGCTAGTGGTCTCCCCCGTCCGCAGTACTTC. Together with reference TRBV12-5 and TRBJ2-7, the CDR3 gives the full variable domain: DARVTQTPRHKVTEMGQEVTMRCQPILGHNTVFWYRQTMMQGLELLAYFRNRAPLDDSGMPKDRFSAEMPDATLATLKIQPSEPRDSAVYFCASGLPRPQYFGPGTRLTVT.

This clone has just one count. The chain joins TRBV4-2 to TRBJ2-3, with 10 nucleotides matching TRBD2. The J segment lost 2 bases and the V segment lost 4 bases, leaving 3 bases of the junction unmatched. CDR1 and CDR2 (germline): LGHNA, YNFKEQ. This CDR3 is 15 amino acids long. The CDR3 is CASSRAGGTTDTQYF. CDR3 sequence (DNA): TGTGCCAGCAGCCGAGCGGGGGGGACCACAGATACGCAGTATTTT.

This clone has just a few counts. The chain joins TRBV5-1 to TRBJ2-2; D is uncertain. The V and J ends lost 5 bases and 3 bases respectively, with 8 bases between them. The germline V gene encodes CDR1 SGHRS and CDR2 YFSETQ. The CDR3 runs to 13 residues. In DNA form, the CDR3 reads TGCGCCAGCAGAGGCTGGGACACCGGGGAGCTGTTTTTT. Its translation: CASRGWDTGELFF.

The CDR3 loop is CAWRDSPNTEAFF. The CDR3 nucleotides are TGTGCCTGGAGGGACAGCCCGAACACTGAAGCTTTCTTT. V and J are TRBV30 and TRBJ1-1; D may be TRBD1 (6 bases). V lost 3 bases and J 1 base, leaving 9 bases between the germline ends. The CDR3 runs to 13 residues. Germline CDR1 reads GTSNPN; CDR2 reads SVGIG (reference sequence).

The V call is TRBV18, the J call TRBJ2-7, with TRBD1 as a possible D gene (5 bases). Trimming took off 4 bases at V and 2 bases at J, with 12 bases between the two ends. The CDR3 has 14 amino acids. Germline values: CDR1 KGHSH, CDR2 LQKENI. In DNA form, the CDR3 reads TGTGCCAGCTCACGGGGCCCAGGGCCCTACGAGCAGTACTTC. Translating it yields CASSRGPGPYEQYF.